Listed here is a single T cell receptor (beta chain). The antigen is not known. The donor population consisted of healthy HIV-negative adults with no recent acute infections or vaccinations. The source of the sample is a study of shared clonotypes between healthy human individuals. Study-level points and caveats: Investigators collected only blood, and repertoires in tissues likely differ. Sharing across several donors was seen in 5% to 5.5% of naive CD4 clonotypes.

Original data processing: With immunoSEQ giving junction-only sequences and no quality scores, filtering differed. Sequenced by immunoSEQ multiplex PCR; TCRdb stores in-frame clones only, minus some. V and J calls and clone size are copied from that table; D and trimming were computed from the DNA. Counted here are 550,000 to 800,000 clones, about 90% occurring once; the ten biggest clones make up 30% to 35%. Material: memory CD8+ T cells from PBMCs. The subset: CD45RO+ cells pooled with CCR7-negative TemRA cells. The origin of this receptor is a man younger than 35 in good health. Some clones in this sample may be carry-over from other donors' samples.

The CDR3 DNA reads as TGCGCCAGCAGTGGGACTAGCGGGAGGTACGAGCAGTACTTC. Translated: CASSGTSGRYEQYF. V and J are TRBV5-1 and TRBJ2-7; 15 positions match TRBD2. The CDR3 runs to 14 residues. J was trimmed by 4 bases and V by 5 bases; bases with no gene match: 1. Germline V gives CDR1 SGHRS, CDR2 YFSETQ.